The rows below give T cell receptor beta chains drawn from one sample of a study of blood T cell repertoires in COVID-19. Repertoires were generated with immunoSEQ multiplex PCR, while TCRdb's copy carries only in-frame clones and drops some. Among 150,000 to 160,000 clones listed, approximately 78% were seen once. The sequencing input was peripheral blood. The receptor source for this set is a man of 80 years or more with acute or convalescent COVID-19. The CDR3 runs from the conserved cysteine through the conserved F or W. The D gene is left open where the match is weak. Only some rows state a clone size, as once, few, many or a class for expanded clones.

j_gene,v_gene,abundance,d_gene,CDR3nt,CDR3aa
TRBJ1-5,TRBV19,NA,NA,TGTGCCAGTAGTACCGACTTAAATAGCAATCAGCCCCAGCATTTT,CASSTDLNSNQPQHF
TRBJ2-2,TRBV24-1,NA,NA,TGTGCCACCCTAACATCGGAGGGGAGCTCCAAAGCAACGACCCACACCGGGGAGCTGTTTTTT,CATLTSEGSSKATTHTGELFF
TRBJ2-1,TRBV4-2,NA,TRBD1,TGTGCCAGCAGCCAAGGACAGGGGTACAATGAGCAGTTCTTC,CASSQGQGYNEQFF
TRBJ2-2,TRBV7-3,NA,NA,TGTGCCAGCAGTATTCAGGGAAACACCGGGGAGCTGTTTTTT,CASSIQGNTGELFF
TRBJ1-2,TRBV5-1,NA,NA,TGCGCCAGCAGCCCCTCAGCCGGGGGGTATGGCTACACCTTC,CASSPSAGGYGYTF
TRBJ2-1,TRBV3-1/TRBV3-2,NA,NA,TGTGCCAGCAGCCAAGATCCAAGTCGACAGGACAATGAGCAGTTCTTC,CASSQDPSRQDNEQFF
TRBJ2-3,TRBV20-1,NA,NA,TGCAGTGCTAGTCGGGGAGATACGCAGTATTTT,CSASRGDTQYF
TRBJ2-2,TRBV30,NA,TRBD2,TGTGCCTGGAGTTATATAGAGAGCGGGGGCGGCGGGGAGCTGTTTTTT,CAWSYIESGGGGELFF
TRBJ1-2,TRBV12-3/TRBV12-4,few,NA,TGTGCCAGCAGGAAGACAGCCGAACGCGGCTACACCTTC,CASRKTAERGYTF
TRBJ1-1,TRBV18,once,NA,TGTGCCAGCTCCCCTAACGAGAATCATGTGGAAGCTTTCTTT,CASSPNENHVEAFF
TRBJ1-4,TRBV2,NA,NA,TGTGCCAGCAGAGGTCGGGGGGCGCAGGGGGAAAAACTGTTTTTT,CASRGRGAQGEKLFF
TRBJ2-1,TRBV29-1,NA,NA,TGCAGCGCCGACAGCTACAATGAGCAGTTCTTC,CSADSYNEQFF
TRBJ1-1,TRBV10-3,once,NA,TGTGCCATCAGTGAGTCGAGAGGAACGGCGAACACTGAAGCTTTCTTT,CAISESRGTANTEAFF
TRBJ1-1,TRBV28,NA,TRBD1,TGTGCCAGCAGCTCTACAGGGGCTGGGGACACTGAAGCTTTCTTT,CASSSTGAGDTEAFF
TRBJ2-3,TRBV18,NA,TRBD1,TGTGCCAGCTCCCCCGGGACAGGGATCGCAGATACGCAGTATTTT,CASSPGTGIADTQYF
TRBJ2-7,TRBV9,NA,TRBD2,TGTGCCAGCAGCATGAGGTCGGGGGGGCAAGCCGAGCAGTACTTC,CASSMRSGGQAEQYF
TRBJ1-1,TRBV7-9,once,NA,TGTGCCAGCAGCTCCCCCAGGGGACCATCTATCCCTGAAGCTTTCTTT,CASSSPRGPSIPEAFF
TRBJ2-1,TRBV27,NA,TRBD2,TGTGCCAGCAGTTTGGGACTAGCGGGGGGGAATGAGCAGTTCTTC,CASSLGLAGGNEQFF
TRBJ2-2,TRBV7-2,NA,NA,TGTGCCAGCAGCTTACTGAACACCGGGGAGCTGTTTTTT,CASSLLNTGELFF
TRBJ1-2,TRBV28,NA,NA,TGTGCCAGCAGTTTACGGGGCTATGGCTACACCTTC,CASSLRGYGYTF
TRBJ1-4,TRBV6-5,NA,TRBD1,TGTGCCAGCAAACCTCAGGGGGCACAAGGCGAAAAACTGTTTTTT,CASKPQGAQGEKLFF
TRBJ1-2,TRBV10-3,few,TRBD1,TGTGCCACCAAAAACTCAGGGACAGGGGGCGGCGGCTACACCTTC,CATKNSGTGGGGYTF
TRBJ1-5,TRBV12-5,NA,TRBD1,TGTGCTAGTGGTTTGTGGACAGGGGTCTTCAATCAGCCCCAGCATTTT,CASGLWTGVFNQPQHF
TRBJ1-4,TRBV2,NA,NA,TGTGCCAGCAGTGCCGACTCCCTGGACTTAAAACTGTTTTTT,CASSADSLDLKLFF
TRBJ1-2,TRBV19,NA,NA,TGTGCCAGTAGTATTCTAGGCTTGGGGCGAGTCTATGGCTACACCTTC,CASSILGLGRVYGYTF
TRBJ1-6,TRBV21-1,many,NA,TGTGCCAGCGGGTTCGTGGGACTACATTCACCCCTCCACTTT,CASGFVGLHSPLHF
TRBJ1-1,TRBV3-1/TRBV3-2,NA,NA,TGTGCCAGCAGCCGACCCGGCCCGGGGGGACTTCCCGATGAAGCTTTCTTT,CASSRPGPGGLPDEAFF
TRBJ1-5,TRBV6-5,NA,NA,TGTGCCAGCAGGCCGCGGGGAAATCAGCCCCAGCATTTT,CASRPRGNQPQHF
TRBJ1-2,TRBV6-1,NA,TRBD1,TGTGCCAGCAGTGAGGATTTCTGGACAGGGGGCAACTATGGCTACACCTTC,CASSEDFWTGGNYGYTF
TRBJ2-1,TRBV9,once,NA,TGTGCCAGCAGCGTAATCAGTAGCGCAGAATTAAATGAGCAGTTCTTC,CASSVISSAELNEQFF
TRBJ2-3,TRBV15,NA,TRBD2,TGTGCCACCAGCAGAGGACTAGCGGGGTTCTCCACAGATACGCAGTATTTT,CATSRGLAGFSTDTQYF